A selection of T cell receptor beta chains follows, all from one sample in a study of vaccination effects on CD4 cells after COVID-19. Method: immunoSEQ multiplex PCR; TCRdb's copy keeps in-frame clones and lacks some. The repertoire holds some 25,000 clones, roughly 80% seen once, with approximately 7.8% in the top ten. These receptors' antigens are unknown. The sample in question was CD4+ T cells from PBMCs cultured with SARS-CoV-2 spike peptides, obtained after COVID-19 vaccination. The receptor set was obtained from a human donor who received a COVID-19 vaccine. Both conserved end residues are part of each CDR3. The D gene is left open where the match is weak. Rows may omit the clone size; those that give it use once, few, many or a size class.

clone size	CDR3 length	V gene	D gene	J gene	CDR3 protein	CDR3 DNA
.	13	TRBV15	.	TRBJ1-4	CATSISKIGKLFF	TGTGCCACCAGCATTTCAAAGATCGGAAAACTGTTTTTT
.	16	TRBV18	TRBD2	TRBJ2-1	CASSPAGGGSGSEQFF	TGTGCCAGCTCACCAGCTGGCGGGGGGAGTGGAAGTGAGCAGTTCTTC
.	13	TRBV11-2	.	TRBJ2-3	CASSARSTDTQYF	TGTGCCAGCAGCGCCCGGAGCACAGATACGCAGTATTTT
.	14	TRBV13	.	TRBJ2-3	CASSPRPGSDTQYF	TGTGCCAGCAGCCCCCGCCCGGGGTCCGATACGCAGTATTTT
.	15	TRBV2	TRBD2	TRBJ2-1	CASSSLAGGYNEQFF	TGTGCCAGCAGTTCACTAGCGGGAGGGTACAATGAGCAGTTCTTC
.	13	TRBV29-1	.	TRBJ1-1	CSVDTGMNTEAFF	TGCAGCGTTGACACGGGCATGAACACTGAAGCTTTCTTT
.	13	TRBV2	.	TRBJ2-7	CASSTGTQYEQYF	TGTGCCAGCAGCACCGGGACGCAGTACGAGCAGTACTTC
.	18	TRBV19	.	TRBJ2-1	CASSIRQVGRGSDNEQFF	TGTGCCAGTAGTATTAGACAGGTGGGGAGGGGGTCGGACAATGAGCAGTTCTTC
.	18	TRBV4-2	.	TRBJ1-3	CASSQGHGTAIRRNTIYF	TGTGCCAGCAGCCAAGGTCACGGTACCGCGATACGTCGAAACACCATATATTTT
.	16	TRBV5-1	TRBD1	TRBJ1-4	CASPGTGTATNEKLFF	TGCGCCAGTCCAGGGACAGGGACAGCAACTAATGAAAAACTGTTTTTT
.	15	TRBV19	TRBD1	TRBJ1-4	CASSHQGATNEKLFF	TGTGCCAGTAGTCATCAGGGGGCAACTAATGAAAAACTGTTTTTT
.	16	TRBV4-1	.	TRBJ1-4	CASSQVLQGYSEKLFF	TGCGCCAGCAGCCAAGTCCTACAGGGTTACTCTGAAAAACTGTTTTTT
.	17	TRBV27	.	TRBJ2-2	CASSLYSWTPGPGELFF	TGTGCCAGCAGTTTATATTCTTGGACCCCAGGCCCGGGGGAGCTGTTTTTT
.	10	TRBV29-1	.	TRBJ1-5	CSRGRKPQHF	TGCAGCCGGGGGCGGAAGCCCCAGCATTTT
.	18	TRBV4-1	.	TRBJ1-1	CASSQDSWQAMRTTEAFF	TGCGCCAGCAGCCAAGATAGTTGGCAGGCGATGAGGACCACTGAAGCTTTCTTT
.	13	TRBV29-1	.	TRBJ2-6	CSVEGYGANVLTF	TGCAGCGTCGAGGGGTATGGGGCCAACGTCCTGACTTTC
.	14	TRBV6-5	.	TRBJ2-7	CASSRTLLAYEQYF	TGTGCCAGCAGCAGGACTCTCTTAGCCTACGAGCAGTACTTC
.	11	TRBV12-3/TRBV12-4	.	TRBJ1-3	CASSLVLAIYF	TGTGCCAGCAGTTTAGTATTAGCCATATATTTT
.	15	TRBV11-2	.	TRBJ2-5	CASSPPGREQETQYF	TGTGCCAGCAGCCCCCCCGGCCGTGAACAAGAGACCCAGTACTTC
.	13	TRBV6-6	.	TRBJ2-7	CASSYSLSYEQYF	TGTGCCAGCAGTTACTCCCTCTCCTACGAGCAGTACTTC
.	18	TRBV20-1	TRBD1	TRBJ1-6	CSASALTGGSSYNSPLHF	TGCAGTGCCAGTGCTTTGACAGGGGGAAGCTCCTATAATTCACCCCTCCACTTT
.	15	TRBV24-1	.	TRBJ2-2	CATTPGVGVAGELFF	TGTGCCACCACCCCCGGGGTTGGAGTAGCCGGGGAGCTGTTTTTT
.	15	TRBV21-1	.	TRBJ1-2	CASSKAGVRGYGYTF	TGTGCCAGCAGCAAAGCAGGGGTTCGGGGCTATGGCTACACCTTC
few	14	TRBV6-4	.	TRBJ2-1	CASSDSGDGNEQFF	TGTGCCAGCAGTGACTCGGGCGATGGGAATGAGCAGTTCTTC
.	17	TRBV3-1/TRBV3-2	.	TRBJ2-2	CASSPLGSGLDTGELFF	TGTGCCAGCAGCCCGCTGGGTAGCGGACTTGACACCGGGGAGCTGTTTTTT
.	13	TRBV3-1/TRBV3-2	.	TRBJ2-5	CASSQGTKETQYF	TGTGCCAGCAGCCAAGGGACGAAAGAGACCCAGTACTTC
.	13	TRBV3-1/TRBV3-2	TRBD2	TRBJ2-1	CASSPGLAIEQFF	TGTGCCAGCAGCCCGGGACTAGCGATTGAGCAGTTCTTC
.	13	TRBV6-6	TRBD1	TRBJ1-4	CASDRGTNEKLFF	TGTGCCAGCGACAGGGGAACTAATGAAAAACTGTTTTTT
medium-sized	16	TRBV7-7	TRBD2	TRBJ2-5	CASSLRTSGGPETQYF	TGTGCCAGCAGCTTACGGACTAGCGGGGGGCCGGAGACCCAGTACTTC
.	17	TRBV27	TRBD2	TRBJ2-1	CASSSYSGGLSNNEQFF	TGTGCCAGCAGTTCTTATAGCGGGGGGCTATCGAACAATGAGCAGTTCTTC
.	12	TRBV10-3	.	TRBJ2-5	CAIRGSQETQYF	TGTGCCATCAGAGGCAGCCAAGAGACCCAGTACTTC
.	15	TRBV6-5	.	TRBJ2-2	CASRDHGSATGELFF	TGTGCCAGCAGGGATCACGGGAGCGCGACGGGGGAGCTGTTTTTT
once	14	TRBV7-9	.	TRBJ1-1	CASSSHGGTTEAFF	TGTGCCAGCAGCTCCCATGGGGGGACCACTGAAGCTTTCTTT
.	14	TRBV6-4	.	TRBJ1-2	CASSDRGGSYGYTF	TGTGCCAGCAGCGACCGCGGCGGGAGCTATGGCTACACCTTC
.	11	TRBV6-5	.	TRBJ2-1	CASDYGGNQFF	TGTGCCAGCGATTACGGGGGTAACCAGTTCTTC
.	13	TRBV2	TRBD1	TRBJ1-2	CASAYMTGDGYTF	TGTGCCAGCGCTTATATGACAGGGGATGGCTACACCTTC
few	14	TRBV6-5	TRBD1	TRBJ2-7	CASRRGQGGHEQYF	TGTGCCAGCAGGCGCGGACAGGGGGGTCACGAGCAGTACTTC
large	16	TRBV9	.	TRBJ1-1	CASSAYPGGVGTEAFF	TGTGCCAGCAGCGCTTACCCCGGAGGGGTTGGGACTGAAGCTTTCTTT
.	11	TRBV20-1	.	TRBJ1-2	CSARSDYGYTF	TGCAGTGCCAGGTCGGACTATGGCTACACCTTC
few	17	TRBV4-1	TRBD1	TRBJ1-5	CASSQASTGDSNQPQHF	TGCGCCAGCAGCCAAGCCTCAACAGGGGATAGCAATCAGCCCCAGCATTTT
.	20	TRBV5-1	.	TRBJ1-2	CASSLGWDLLAHRPSYGYTF	TGCGCCAGCAGCTTGGGATGGGATTTGTTGGCTCACAGGCCATCCTATGGCTACACCTTC
.	13	TRBV21-1	.	TRBJ1-2	CASSKRDSYGYTF	TGTGCCAGCAGCAAAAGGGACAGCTATGGCTACACCTTC
.	16	TRBV15	TRBD1	TRBJ1-1	CATSRDRGQGRAEAFF	TGTGCCACCAGCAGAGATCGGGGACAGGGTAGGGCTGAAGCTTTCTTT
.	15	TRBV3-1/TRBV3-2	.	TRBJ2-2	CASSYSNQPPGELFF	TGTGCCAGCAGTTACTCGAACCAGCCACCCGGGGAGCTGTTTTTT
.	12	TRBV27	.	TRBJ2-3	CASRGITDTQYF	TGTGCCAGCCGGGGAATCACAGATACGCAGTATTTT
.	15	TRBV11-2	TRBD1	TRBJ2-5	CASSLGSGGPGTQYF	TGTGCCAGCAGCTTAGGATCAGGGGGCCCAGGGACCCAGTACTTC
few	18	TRBV6-6	TRBD1	TRBJ1-1	CATNRGGQPPFLNTEAFF	TGTGCCACCAATCGGGGGGGACAGCCGCCTTTTTTGAACACTGAAGCTTTCTTT
few	11	TRBV20-1	.	TRBJ1-1	CSAGMNTEAFF	TGCAGTGCTGGCATGAACACTGAAGCTTTCTTT
.	19	TRBV5-6	.	TRBJ2-6	CASSLAVEGRGSRANVLTF	TGTGCCAGCAGCTTGGCCGTGGAGGGCCGAGGGTCTCGGGCCAACGTCCTGACTTTC
.	13	TRBV4-1	.	TRBJ1-2	CASSQVELGGYTF	TGCGCCAGCAGCCAAGTGGAACTGGGGGGCTACACCTTC
.	14	TRBV9	TRBD1	TRBJ1-2	CASSARQGPYGYTF	TGTGCCAGCAGCGCTCGACAGGGTCCTTATGGCTACACCTTC
.	12	TRBV6-6	.	TRBJ1-3	CASSYSEGTIYF	TGTGCCAGCAGTTACTCGGAAGGCACCATATATTTT
.	13	TRBV19	.	TRBJ2-3	CASTRSRADTQYF	TGTGCCAGTACTCGTTCTCGGGCAGATACGCAGTATTTT
.	14	TRBV30	.	TRBJ2-5	CAWSVYGGKETQYF	TGTGCCTGGAGTGTATACGGGGGAAAAGAGACCCAGTACTTC
few	14	TRBV5-4	.	TRBJ2-3	CASSIVGGTDTQYF	TGTGCCAGCAGTATCGTGGGGGGCACAGATACGCAGTATTTT
.	15	TRBV6-5	.	TRBJ1-5	CASSHRQVSNQPQHF	TGTGCCAGCAGTCACCGACAGGTTAGCAATCAGCCCCAGCATTTT